This T cell receptor beta chain was captured in a study of post-analysis software for immune sequencing data. Unique molecular identifiers had been added to the TCR beta cDNA libraries. One entry per CDR3 protein, called by TCRdb with MiXCR from the PCR reads. Of more than 350,000 distinct CDR3 sequences listed, approximately 38% are singletons. As for this clonotype: Its antigen is unidentified.

Study observations and caveats: Higher frequency in patients than in controls was seen for roughly five TRBV segments, with TRBV5-6, TRBV5-1 and TRBV20-1 among them.

The CDR3 extends over 13 amino acids. Deletions cut 3 bases from V and 4 bases from J, with 7 bases between. Germline V gene sequence: CDR1 MDHEN, CDR2 SYDVKM. The sample comprised blood. The chain uses TRBV28 and TRBJ2-1; the D is unclear. The sequence came from a girl aged 2 to 10 with multiple sclerosis. The CDR3 nucleotides are TGTGCCAGCAGTTTCGGCCCATACAATGAGCAGTTCTTC. It translates to CASSFGPYNEQFF.